This T cell receptor beta chain is drawn from a study of blood T cell repertoires in COVID-19. This CDR3 has 19 amino acids. V was shortened by 4 bases and J by 2 bases, with 27 bases between the two germline ends. Germline V gives CDR1 LGHDT, CDR2 YNNKEL (reference sequence). Generated by immunoSEQ multiplex PCR, the TCRdb table keeps only in-frame clones and is missing some. Here the sample spans about 92,000 clones, about 80% being singletons. This chain joins TRBV3-1 (or the pseudogene TRBV3-2) and TRBJ2-7, with D uncertain. This TCR was sampled from a woman aged 65 to 85 with acute or convalescent COVID-19. The sequencing sample was made of peripheral blood. CDR3 sequence (DNA): TGTGCCAGCAGCCCCCCGACTGTCCAGCGAGTTATTTATCCCTACGAGCAGTACTTC. Its protein product is CASSPPTVQRVIYPYEQYF.